The source of this TCR beta chain is a study of beta chain features in type 1 diabetes. Across the study: In all, 107,917,701 sorted cells from all samples were analyzed. Points from the study as a whole: These data did not resolve whether HLA type affects TCRB rearrangement.

This clone was counted a few times. Its antigen remains unknown. This CDR3 is built from 11 residues. V shed 8 bases and J shed 5 bases, with 9 bases lying between them. Germline V gives CDR1 LGHNT, CDR2 FRNRAP. Every donor provided one heparinised blood draw, which averaged approximately 100 mL. CD4+ naive, central memory, regulatory and stem cell-like memory subsets were isolated by sorting on CD45RO/CCR7/CD25/CD127/CD95/CD27. The authors reverse transcribed all of the isolated RNA, so sequencing captured expressed TCRB transcripts. Generated by immunoSEQ multiplex PCR, the TCRdb table keeps only in-frame clones and is missing some. The data hold roughly 240,000 clones, with 13% to 15% observed a single time.

The chain links TRBV12-5 to TRBJ2-5; D call uncertain. The sequence derives from a woman aged 40 to 55 in good health. The sample consisted of naive CD4+ T cells from blood. The DNA for the CDR3 is TGTGCTAGTTCCCCCCGGGAGACCCAGTACTTC. Protein sequence: CASSPRETQYF.